These 9 T cell receptor beta chains were all obtained from the same sample, sequenced in a study of blood T cell repertoires in COVID-19. Here immunoSEQ multiplex PCR was the method, and the copy in TCRdb shows in-frame clones only, minus some. The data hold more than 110,000 clones, with roughly 89% observed a single time. Source material: peripheral blood. These receptors came from a man aged 60-69 years with active or convalescent COVID-19.

The genes are TRBV27 and TRBJ1-2, with 8 bases identical to TRBD1. Losses at the gene ends were 5 bases for V and 7 bases for J; bases not matched to a gene: 6. The CDR3 loop spans 13 amino acids. Germline CDR1 and CDR2: MNHEY and SMNVEV (reference sequence). Here the CDR3 reads CASSPGQGGGYTF. The CDR3 coding sequence is TGTGCCAGCAGTCCAGGACAGGGTGGTGGCTACACCTTC.

This chain joins TRBV7-2 and TRBJ2-3; 14 bases fit TRBD2. This CDR3 contains 17 residues. Unmatched junction bases numbered 9, after V lost 4 bases and J lost 6 bases. Germline CDR1 SGHTA, CDR2 FQGNSA. The CDR3 DNA follows: TGTGCCAGCAGCTCGACTAGCGGGAGGGCCTTCCCGGATACGCAGTATTTT. This translates into CASSSTSGRAFPDTQYF.

The rearrangement links TRBV7-2 to TRBJ1-5; no clear D gene. The CDR3 sequence is 16 residues long. The V gene's germline CDR1 is SGHTA and CDR2 FQGNSA. The V and J ends lost 2 bases and 0 bases respectively, with 11 bases between them. The CDR3, as DNA: TGTGCCAGCAGCTTAAGACTGACCTTTAGCAATCAGCCCCAGCATTTT. It specifies CASSLRLTFSNQPQHF.

The chain joins TRBV14 to TRBJ2-3, with D unclear. V lost 5 bases to trimming and J lost 1 base, with 10 bases between them. Germline CDR1 reads SGHDN; CDR2 reads FVKESK. This CDR3 is 14 amino acids long. CDR3 sequence (DNA): TGTGCCAGCAGCACAACGACTGGCACAGATACGCAGTATTTT. Translated: CASSTTTGTDTQYF.

J is TRBJ1-1 and V is TRBV29-1; possible D gene TRBD1, 6 bases. CDR1 SQVTM and CDR2 ANQGSEA come from the germline V gene. The CDR3 runs to 13 residues. The V end was cut by 7 bases, the J end by 0 bases, with 12 bases between. The CDR3 bases are TGCAGCGCGAGGGGGAACATGAACACTGAAGCTTTCTTT. This sequence encodes CSARGNMNTEAFF.

The gene calls are TRBV30 and TRBJ1-2; 7 bases align to TRBD1. The CDR3 contains 13 residues. With 5 bases clipped from V and 4 bases from J, the junction kept 7 bases outside the gene matches. The germline gives CDR1 GTSNPN, CDR2 SVGIG (reference sequence). The CDR3 here is CAWFLGQPYGYTF. The CDR3 region has the DNA TGTGCCTGGTTCTTGGGACAGCCCTATGGCTACACCTTC. The complete variable domain, with remaining parts taken from reference TRBV30 and TRBJ1-2, reads SQTIHQWPATLVQPVGSPLSLECTVEGTSNPNLYWYRQAAGRGLQLLFYSVGIGQISSEVPQNLSASRPQDRQFILSSKKLLLSDSGFYLCAWFLGQPYGYTFGSGTRLTVV.

The chain is built from TRBV3-1 (or the pseudogene TRBV3-2) and TRBJ2-3; tentative D call: TRBD2 (7 bases). Trimming cost V 0 bases and J 6 bases, with 19 bases left between them. CDR1 is LGHDT and CDR2 is YNNKEL in the germline V gene (reference sequence). The length of the CDR3 is 17 residues. The CDR3, as DNA: TGTGCCAGCAGCCAAGAGGGGGGGGCCAACTTGAGGGATACGCAGTATTTT. It is translated as CASSQEGGANLRDTQYF.

The chain employs TRBV28 and TRBJ1-3; perhaps TRBD1 as D (6 bases). CDR1 and CDR2 (germline): MDHEN, SYDVKM. The V end was cut by 2 bases, the J end by 0 bases, with 14 bases between. CDR3 length equals 17 residues. CDR3 protein: CASSLTPGAYSGNTIYF. The CDR3 DNA reads as TGTGCCAGCAGTTTAACCCCAGGGGCCTACTCTGGAAACACCATATATTTT.

The chain has TRBV19 and TRBJ2-1, with 8 positions matching TRBD2. Germline trimming cut 6 bases from V and 7 bases from J; bases unmatched to any gene: 2. CDR3 size: 12 residues. Per germline, CDR1 LNHDA and CDR2 SQIVND (reference sequence). CDR3 sequence: CASSGRVNEQFF. CDR3 in DNA: TGTGCCAGTAGCGGGAGGGTAAATGAGCAGTTCTTC.